This T cell receptor beta chain is from a study of cytomegalovirus exposure and HLA in healthy donors. The PCR employed 60 Vbeta primers together with 13 Jbeta primers. Method: immunoSEQ multiplex PCR; TCRdb's copy keeps in-frame clones and lacks some. The sample lists 80,000 or so clones, 65% to 75% occurring once. CDR3 length: 14 amino acids. Germline V gene sequence: CDR1 MNHEY, CDR2 SVGAGI. Trimming removed 8 bases from V and 6 bases from J, with 17 bases in between. Sequenced sample: PBMCs. The chain is built from TRBV6-5 and TRBJ1-5; D remains ambiguous. This TCR was recovered from a young man in good health and CMV-seropositive. The CDR3 bases are TGTGCCAGCTCGCGGGGAGGAGAGAGTCAGCCCCAGCATTTT. It specifies CASSRGGESQPQHF.